This TCR beta chain comes out of a study of blood T cell repertoires in COVID-19. About the study: From the United States, Italy and Spain came samples of acute and convalescent COVID-19. In each case, the material was cDNA or gDNA derived from T cells, B-cell-depleted T cells, or PBMCs.

This CDR3 spans 13 amino acids. Per the germline V gene, CDR1 is SNHLY and CDR2 is FYNNEI. V was trimmed by 4 bases and J by 5 bases, leaving 9 bases between them. In the original processing: Amplification of reference gene primers provided the estimated nucleated cell counts. Assay used: immunoSEQ multiplex PCR; TCRdb lists only in-frame clones, some missing. That table supplies the V and J calls and clone size; D and trimming were determined from the DNA. Here the sample spans around 70,000 clones, about 74% being singletons. The chain carries TRBV2 and TRBJ1-5, with D maybe TRBD1 (5 bases). Sequenced sample: peripheral blood. The clonotype originates from a human donor in a cohort sampled during active COVID-19. CDR3 region: CASSGRGDQPQHF. The CDR3 DNA reads TGTGCCAGCAGTGGAAGGGGCGATCAGCCCCAGCATTTT. Using reference TRBV2 and TRBJ1-5 for the parts outside the CDR3, the full variable domain is EPEVTQTPSHQVTQMGQEVILRCVPISNHLYFYWYRQILGQKVEFLVSFYNNEISEKSEIFDDQFSVERPDGSNFTLKIRSTKLEDSAMYFCASSGRGDQPQHFGDGTRLSIL.